These 27 T cell receptor beta chains were sequenced from one sample in a study of T cells in Graves' hyperthyroidism and ophthalmopathy. Amplification of TCR beta CDR3 regions used RNA as the template. HTBI primers were employed in a first-round RT-PCR of the TCR CDR3. TCRdb ran MiXCR on the multiplex PCR reads and lists one entry per CDR3 protein. The repertoire holds hundreds of thousands of distinct CDR3 sequences, with roughly 15% as singletons. The sample was blood. The receptors stem from a woman aged 40 to 49 with Graves' hyperthyroidism.

V usage is TRBV11-3 and J usage is TRBJ2-5; 7 bases fit TRBD2. Germline V gene lookup returns CDR1 SGHNT and CDR2 YENEEA. This CDR3 is 15 amino acids long. V lost 4 bases, J lost 2 bases, and 7 bases stayed unmatched. The CDR3 sequence is CASSYPASGQETQYF. CDR3 DNA: TGTGCCAGCAGCTATCCCGCTAGCGGACAAGAGACCCAGTACTTC.

This clonotype occurred many times. This sequence joins TRBV18 and TRBJ2-3; D is perhaps TRBD1 (6 bases). The CDR3 is made up of 15 amino acids. The ends were cut back, 5 bases at V and 0 bases at J, with 12 bases in the middle. Looked up from germline, CDR1 is KGHSH and CDR2 is LQKENI. The CDR3 is CASSSRQASTDTQYF. The CDR3 bases are TGTGCCAGCTCATCCCGACAGGCTAGCACAGATACGCAGTATTTT.

This clonotype was recorded at least ten times. V and J are TRBV5-1 and TRBJ2-5, with a possible D match to TRBD1 (6 bases). The CDR3 totals 14 residues. Trimming stripped 0 bases from V and 4 bases from J, with 10 bases between. Germline loops: CDR1 SGHRS, CDR2 YFSETQ. As DNA, the CDR3 is TGCGCCAGCAGCTTGGCCAGGGGTCGAGAGACCCAGTACTTC. Translating gives CASSLARGRETQYF.

This clonotype was counted ten times or more. The chain joins TRBV9 to TRBJ1-1; 7 nucleotides agree with TRBD1. V trimming: 4 bases; J trimming: 0 bases; junction bases outside the gene matches: 6. The CDR3 is 15 residues long. Germline CDR1 is SGDLS and CDR2 is YYNGEE. DNA of the CDR3: TGTGCCAGCAGCCGCATGGACAGGATGAACACTGAAGCTTTCTTT. Amino acids: CASSRMDRMNTEAFF.

This clonotype was seen at least ten times. The chain couples TRBV7-2 to TRBJ2-7, with TRBD2 matching 8 bases. With V trimmed by 0 bases and J by 0 bases, 4 bases remained unmatched. The CDR3 sequence is 16 residues long. Germline values: CDR1 SGHTA, CDR2 FQGNSA. The CDR3 coding sequence is TGTGCCAGCAGCTTAGCTCTAGCGGGCCCCTCCTACGAGCAGTACTTC. Its protein product is CASSLALAGPSYEQYF. Combining the CDR3 with reference TRBV7-2 and TRBJ2-7 gives the whole variable domain GAGVSQSPSNKVTEKGKDVELRCDPISGHTALYWYRQSLGQGLEFLIYFQGNSAPDKSGLPSDRFSAERTGGSVSTLTIQRTQQEDSAVYLCASSLALAGPSYEQYFGPGTRLTVT.

There are many counts of this clonotype. V gene TRBV6-1 combines with J gene TRBJ2-7, with 9 bases that match TRBD1. The trim removed 2 bases at V and 3 bases at J, leaving 5 bases unmatched. Germline V CDR1 and CDR2: MNHNS, SASEGT. The CDR3 is 15 residues long. The CDR3 sequence is CASSETGGGSYEQYF. In DNA form, the CDR3 reads TGTGCCAGCAGTGAAACAGGGGGCGGTAGCTACGAGCAGTACTTC.

This clonotype was seen repeatedly, ten times or more. This sequence joins TRBV28 and TRBJ2-7, with D uncertain. This CDR3 spans 16 amino acids. Trimming removed 5 bases at V and 3 bases at J, with 20 bases between. Germline values: CDR1 MDHEN, CDR2 SYDVKM. The CDR3 DNA sequence: TGTGCCAGCAGTACCCCCGTCAGCCTTACCAACTACGAGCAGTACTTC. This translates into CASSTPVSLTNYEQYF.

This sequence joins TRBV27 and TRBJ2-7, with TRBD1 identical over 7 bases. Germline V gene sequence: CDR1 MNHEY, CDR2 SMNVEV (reference sequence). This CDR3 has 15 residues. The J segment lost 6 bases and the V segment lost 2 bases, leaving 10 bases of the junction unmatched. The CDR3 DNA reads TGTGCCAGCAGTTTACGGTCAGGGGGTCATGTCGAGCAGTACTTC. Its protein is CASSLRSGGHVEQYF.

This clonotype showed up many times. The chain has TRBV11-2 and TRBJ1-2; D perhaps matches TRBD1 (5 bases). The V gene lost 4 bases and the J gene lost 7 bases, with 19 bases spanning the gap. Germline lookup yields CDR1 SGHAT and CDR2 FQNNGV. The CDR3 length is 15 residues. The CDR3 DNA sequence: TGTGCCAGCAGCTCGTCCCAGGGACTCGCGCGTGGCTACACCTTC. Its translation is CASSSSQGLARGYTF.

This clonotype was seen a few times. The chain links TRBV7-6 to TRBJ2-7; no reliable D call. CDR1 and CDR2 (germline): SGHVS, FNYEAQ. This CDR3 spans 14 amino acids. V lost 1 base and J lost 10, with 17 bases in between. The DNA for the CDR3 is TGTGCCAGCAGCTTAGAGGTTAGCAGCTTGGATCAGTACTTC. Its translation is CASSLEVSSLDQYF.

This clonotype was observed many times. V is TRBV9 and J is TRBJ2-2, with TRBD2 identical over 7 bases. V shed 1 base, J shed 4 bases, and the junction held 7 bases outside the gene matches. The CDR3 contains 16 residues. The germline gives CDR1 SGDLS, CDR2 YYNGEE. The CDR3 nucleotides are TGTGCCAGCAGCGTACGAGGCGGGAGTAGCACCGGGGAGCTGTTTTTT. Amino acid sequence: CASSVRGGSSTGELFF.

This clonotype was picked up many times. The genes are TRBV5-1 and TRBJ2-7; TRBD2 matches 13 bases. The CDR3 has 15 residues. The V gene's germline CDR1 is SGHRS and CDR2 YFSETQ. V dropped 3 bases and J dropped 5; count of bases not matched to a gene: 5. The CDR3: CASSSWTSGSNEQYF. CDR3 sequence (DNA): TGCGCCAGCAGCTCCTGGACTAGCGGGAGTAACGAGCAGTACTTC. The full variable domain, rest sourced from reference TRBV5-1 and TRBJ2-7, is KAGVTQTPRYLIKTRGQQVTLSCSPISGHRSVSWYQQTPGQGLQFLFEYFSETQRNKGNFPGRFSGRQFSNSRSEMNVSTLELGDSALYLCASSSWTSGSNEQYFGPGTRLTVT.

This clonotype was counted between two and nine times. V is TRBV7-9 and J is TRBJ1-2; no clear D gene. V gave up 5 bases and J gave up 1 base, with 17 bases separating them. The germline CDR1 and CDR2 sequences are SEHNR and FQNEAQ (reference sequence). The CDR3 runs to 16 residues. The CDR3 DNA follows: TGTGCCAGCAGCCTGGGTTCCCGGAGTCATAACTATGGCTACACCTTC. Protein sequence: CASSLGSRSHNYGYTF.

As to this clonotype: This may be a read error, as it is one base from a much larger clone. The CDR3 loop reads CASSFLGHLSVLAYNGQFF. DNA of the CDR3: TGTGCCAGCAGCTTCCTGGGACACCTTAGCGTATTAGCCTACAATGGGCAGTTCTTC. V usage is TRBV13 and J usage is TRBJ2-1, with a tentative D call TRBD1 (6 bases). Germline V gene data show CDR1 as PRHDT and CDR2 as FYEKMQ (reference sequence). The CDR3 has 19 amino acids.

The rearrangement joins TRBV5-1 to TRBJ2-5; D gene unclear. CDR3 length: 14 residues. Trimming stripped 2 bases from V and 1 base from J, with 9 bases between. Germline assignment: CDR1 SGHRS and CDR2 YFSETQ. The CDR3 nucleotides are TGCGCCAGCAGCTTCCCTGGGTTCCAAGAGACCCAGTACTTC. Translation gives CASSFPGFQETQYF. Full variable domain (missing parts from reference TRBV5-1 and TRBJ2-5): KAGVTQTPRYLIKTRGQQVTLSCSPISGHRSVSWYQQTPGQGLQFLFEYFSETQRNKGNFPGRFSGRQFSNSRSEMNVSTLELGDSALYLCASSFPGFQETQYFGPGTRLLVL.

This clonotype was detected many times. The CDR3 coding sequence is TGTGCCAGCAGTCCCCCTTTAGGACAGGGTAGGAAGACCCAGTACTTC. Translation: CASSPPLGQGRKTQYF. V gene TRBV11-2 combines with J gene TRBJ2-5, with TRBD1 matching over 8 bases. The V segment lost 6 bases and the J segment 6 bases; nucleotides outside the gene matches: 15. Germline values: CDR1 SGHAT, CDR2 FQNNGV. The CDR3 is 16 amino acids.

This clonotype was seen only a few times. This sequence may be a read error, since a much larger clone differs from it by one base. The CDR3: CASSSSGGIAFYEQYF. DNA of the CDR3: TGTGCCAGCAGCTCGTCGGGCGGGATTGCTTTCTACGAGCAGTACTTC. The chain joins TRBV5-6 to TRBJ2-7, with D possibly TRBD2 on 6 matching bases. Germline V gives CDR1 SGHDT, CDR2 YYEEEE. Trimming took 3 bases from V and 3 from J, leaving 19 bases between them. There are 16 residues in the CDR3.

Comments on this clonotype: Possible read error: a much larger clone is one base away. The chain links TRBV28 to TRBJ2-3; TRBD2 agrees at 11 bases. CDR3 length: 18 amino acids. Germline V gives CDR1 MDHEN, CDR2 SYDVKM. The ends lost 2 bases at V and 0 bases at J; junction bases unmatched: 7. The CDR3 loop reads CASSLGLAGGSSTDTQYF. Here the CDR3 DNA reads TGTGCCAGCAGTTTAGGGCTAGCGGGAGGATCTAGCACAGATACGCAGTATTTT.

V usage is TRBV28 and J usage is TRBJ1-2; D gene unclear. V dropped 5 bases and J dropped 2 bases, with 9 bases sitting between them. The CDR3 length is 13 residues. Germline V gene data show CDR1 as MDHEN and CDR2 as SYDVKM. As DNA, the CDR3 is TGTGCCAGCAGTCTTTACGGGAACTATGGCTACACCTTC. This codes for CASSLYGNYGYTF.

This clonotype has at least ten counts. V usage is TRBV10-3 and J usage is TRBJ2-3; D possibly corresponds to TRBD2 (6 bases). Trimming stripped 10 bases from V and 3 bases from J, with 17 bases between. This CDR3 spans 14 amino acids. Per the germline V gene, CDR1 is ENHRY and CDR2 is SYGVKD. This CDR3 is CATKRLDNTDTQYF. In DNA, the CDR3 is TGTGCCACCAAAAGACTAGATAATACAGATACGCAGTATTTT.

The table lists this clonotype with a few counts. V usage is TRBV5-1 and J usage is TRBJ1-4; D uncertain. The CDR3 is 13 amino acids. V was pared by 0 bases and J by 7 bases, with 7 bases between. Germline V gives CDR1 SGHRS, CDR2 YFSETQ. For the CDR3, the DNA is TGCGCCAGCAGCTTGGGACAATCTGAAAAACTGTTTTTT. Encoded protein: CASSLGQSEKLFF.

This clonotype was picked up many times. This sequence joins TRBV20-1 and TRBJ2-3; D is perhaps TRBD2 (6 bases). V lost 6 bases, J lost 2 bases, and 15 bases lay in between. The germline gives CDR1 DFQATT, CDR2 SNEGSKA (reference sequence). The CDR3 loop spans 14 amino acids. The CDR3 region has the DNA TGCAGTGCAAACCCGGAGGGCCACACAGATACGCAGTATTTT. It is translated as CSANPEGHTDTQYF.

As regards this clonotype: Being one base from a much bigger clone, this may be a read error. The chain recombines TRBV28 with TRBJ2-7, with 7 nucleotides matching TRBD2. V lost 4 bases, J lost 0 bases, and 18 bases stayed unmatched. The CDR3 is made up of 19 amino acids. The germline CDR1 and CDR2 sequences are MDHEN and SYDVKM. This CDR3 reads CASSYSFTASGPRSYEQYF. The DNA for the CDR3 is TGTGCCAGCAGTTACTCGTTTACGGCTAGCGGCCCCCGCTCCTACGAGCAGTACTTC.

As to this clonotype: It may be a read error: a sequence one base away is much more abundant. The chain links TRBV12-3 or TRBV12-4 to TRBJ2-2, with 12 bases matching TRBD2. Unmatched junction bases numbered 2, after V lost 3 bases and J lost 0 bases. This CDR3 contains 17 residues. The CDR3 protein is CASSFLAGGPNTGELFF. The CDR3 DNA sequence: TGTGCCAGCAGTTTTCTAGCGGGAGGGCCGAACACCGGGGAGCTGTTTTTT.

A few counts support this clonotype. The chain links TRBV12-3 or TRBV12-4 to TRBJ2-3; unclear D gene. Trimming took off 3 bases at V and 0 bases at J, with 19 bases between the two ends. This CDR3 is built from 18 residues. The CDR3 bases are TGTGCCAGCAGTTTTAACCTAAAACTGGACCTAAGCACAGATACGCAGTATTTT. It encodes CASSFNLKLDLSTDTQYF.

This clonotype was counted a few times. The V call is TRBV3-1, the J call TRBJ2-7; TRBD1 agrees at 7 bases. Germline CDR1 is LGHDT and CDR2 is YNNKEL (reference sequence). CDR3 length: 13 residues. J lost 4 bases, V lost 3 bases, and 3 bases had no gene match. CDR3 DNA: TGTGCCAGCAGCCAGACAGGGCTGTACGAGCAGTACTTC. Translated: CASSQTGLYEQYF.

V usage is TRBV20-1 and J usage is TRBJ2-1; TRBD2 aligns across 10 bases. The ends lost 4 bases at V and 3 bases at J; junction bases unmatched: 9. The CDR3 loop spans 16 amino acids. Germline loops: CDR1 DFQATT, CDR2 SNEGSKA (reference sequence). The CDR3 DNA sequence: TGCAGTGCTAAAGGCCCTAGCGGGAGTATCTACAATGAGCAGTTCTTC. It codes for CSAKGPSGSIYNEQFF.